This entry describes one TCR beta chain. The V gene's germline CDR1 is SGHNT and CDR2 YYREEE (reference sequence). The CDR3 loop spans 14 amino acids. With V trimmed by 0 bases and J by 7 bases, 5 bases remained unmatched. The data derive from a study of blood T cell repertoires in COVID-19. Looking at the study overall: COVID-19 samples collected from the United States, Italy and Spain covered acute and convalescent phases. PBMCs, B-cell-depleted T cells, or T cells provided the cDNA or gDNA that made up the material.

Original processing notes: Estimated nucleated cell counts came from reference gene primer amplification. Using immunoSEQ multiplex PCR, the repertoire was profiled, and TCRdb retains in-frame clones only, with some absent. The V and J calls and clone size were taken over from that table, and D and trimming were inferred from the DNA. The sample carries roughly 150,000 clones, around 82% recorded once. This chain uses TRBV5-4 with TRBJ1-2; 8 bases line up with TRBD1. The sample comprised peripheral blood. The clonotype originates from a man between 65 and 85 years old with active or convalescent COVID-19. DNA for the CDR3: TGTGCCAGCAGCTTGGGGCAGGGGGCCGGTGGCTACACCTTC. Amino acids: CASSLGQGAGGYTF.